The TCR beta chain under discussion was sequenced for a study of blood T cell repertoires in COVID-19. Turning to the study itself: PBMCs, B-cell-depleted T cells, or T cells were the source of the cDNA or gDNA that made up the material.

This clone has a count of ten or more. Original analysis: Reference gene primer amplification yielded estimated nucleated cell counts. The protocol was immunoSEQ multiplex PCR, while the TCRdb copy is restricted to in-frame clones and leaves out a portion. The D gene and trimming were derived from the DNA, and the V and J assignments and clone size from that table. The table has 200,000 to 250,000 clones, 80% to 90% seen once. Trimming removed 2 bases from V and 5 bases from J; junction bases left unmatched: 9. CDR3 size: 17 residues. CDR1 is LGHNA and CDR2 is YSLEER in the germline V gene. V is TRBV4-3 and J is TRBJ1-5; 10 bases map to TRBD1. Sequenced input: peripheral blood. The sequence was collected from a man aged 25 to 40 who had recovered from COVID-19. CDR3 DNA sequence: TGCGCCAGCAGCCAATCATACACCGGGACAGGGGATCAGCCCCAGCATTTT. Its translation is CASSQSYTGTGDQPQHF.